This is a list of T cell receptor beta chains from one sample in a study of T-cell memory formation after mild COVID-19. MiXCR, run by TCRdb on the 5' RACE reads, gives a single entry per CDR3 protein. Of some 250,000 distinct CDR3 sequences listed, roughly 17% are singletons. Sequencing was performed on PBMCs or a T cell subset sorted from them (not recorded which). The receptors were gathered from a man aged 18 to 30 who had mild COVID-19 (a few samples of this study predate the infection). Cell type and time point are not known. The CDR3 runs from the conserved cysteine through the conserved F or W. D genes are given only for firm matches. Expanded clones get a size class; other rows say once, few or many, or leave the size out.

v_call: TRBV10-1; clone_size: .; d_call: .; j_call: TRBJ2-7; cdr3_length: 13; cdr3_aa: CASSESPGYEQYF; cdr3_nt: TGCGCCAGCAGTGAGTCTCCGGGGTACGAGCAGTACTTC
v_call: TRBV6-5; clone_size: .; d_call: .; j_call: TRBJ2-7; cdr3_length: 16; cdr3_aa: CASSYSSGPIVYEQYF; cdr3_nt: TGTGCCAGCAGTTACTCCAGTGGGCCTATCGTGTACGAGCAGTACTTC
v_call: TRBV7-9; clone_size: .; d_call: TRBD1; j_call: TRBJ2-1; cdr3_length: 15; cdr3_aa: CASSNRDRIGNEQFF; cdr3_nt: TGTGCCAGCAGCAACCGGGACAGGATAGGGAATGAGCAGTTCTTC
v_call: TRBV5-1; clone_size: few; d_call: TRBD1; j_call: TRBJ1-1; cdr3_length: 15; cdr3_aa: CASSQTDRGRTEAFF; cdr3_nt: TGCGCCAGCAGCCAGACCGACAGGGGGCGGACTGAAGCTTTCTTT
v_call: TRBV3-1; clone_size: many; d_call: TRBD1; j_call: TRBJ1-6; cdr3_length: 15; cdr3_aa: CASSQVYRGRSPLHF; cdr3_nt: TGTGCCAGCAGCCAAGTTTACAGGGGGCGTTCACCCCTCCACTTT
v_call: TRBV7-9; clone_size: .; d_call: .; j_call: TRBJ2-1; cdr3_length: 10; cdr3_aa: CASSFREQFF; cdr3_nt: TGTGCCAGCAGCTTCAGGGAGCAGTTCTTC
v_call: TRBV20-1; clone_size: .; d_call: .; j_call: TRBJ2-4; cdr3_length: 12; cdr3_aa: CSARGPVDIQYF; cdr3_nt: TGCAGTGCTAGAGGCCCGGTGGACATTCAGTACTTC
v_call: TRBV6-5; clone_size: few; d_call: TRBD1; j_call: TRBJ2-7; cdr3_length: 18; cdr3_aa: CASSYAEGGTGEAYEQYF; cdr3_nt: TGTGCCAGCAGTTACGCCGAAGGGGGGACAGGGGAGGCCTACGAGCAGTACTTC
v_call: TRBV20-1; clone_size: .; d_call: TRBD2; j_call: TRBJ2-3; cdr3_length: 19; cdr3_aa: CSAPRLTSGGLLGTDTQYF; cdr3_nt: TGCAGTGCTCCACGCCTTACTAGCGGGGGACTGTTAGGCACAGATACGCAGTATTTT
v_call: TRBV20-1; clone_size: .; d_call: .; j_call: TRBJ1-4; cdr3_length: 13; cdr3_aa: CSAQDATNEKLFF; cdr3_nt: TGCAGTGCTCAAGATGCAACTAATGAAAAACTGTTTTTT
v_call: TRBV12-3/TRBV12-4; clone_size: few; d_call: .; j_call: TRBJ1-1; cdr3_length: 13; cdr3_aa: CASSAALKTEAFF; cdr3_nt: TGTGCCAGCAGTGCCGCTCTTAAAACTGAAGCTTTCTTT
v_call: TRBV27; clone_size: .; d_call: .; j_call: TRBJ1-2; cdr3_length: 14; cdr3_aa: CASSLSGINYGYTF; cdr3_nt: TGTGCCAGCAGTTTGTCGGGGATTAACTATGGCTACACCTTC
v_call: TRBV6-2/TRBV6-3; clone_size: .; d_call: .; j_call: TRBJ1-5; cdr3_length: 14; cdr3_aa: CASSYAASRQPQHF; cdr3_nt: TGTGCCAGCAGTTACGCGGCATCTCGTCAGCCCCAGCATTTT
v_call: TRBV7-2; clone_size: .; d_call: TRBD1; j_call: TRBJ1-1; cdr3_length: 15; cdr3_aa: CASMERQGANTEAFF; cdr3_nt: TGTGCCAGCATGGAGAGGCAGGGGGCGAACACTGAAGCTTTCTTT
v_call: TRBV6-6; clone_size: .; d_call: TRBD1; j_call: TRBJ2-3; cdr3_length: 15; cdr3_aa: CASRLGQGYTDTQYF; cdr3_nt: TGTGCCAGCAGACTCGGACAGGGTTACACAGATACGCAGTATTTT
v_call: TRBV7-6; clone_size: .; d_call: .; j_call: TRBJ1-2; cdr3_length: 17; cdr3_aa: CASSPRRRSNANYGYTF; cdr3_nt: TGTGCCAGCAGCCCGCGCCGACGGTCGAATGCTAACTATGGCTACACCTTC
v_call: TRBV5-4; clone_size: many; d_call: TRBD2; j_call: TRBJ2-3; cdr3_length: 13; cdr3_aa: CASSGLVEDTQYF; cdr3_nt: TGTGCCAGCAGCGGACTAGTGGAAGATACGCAGTATTTT
v_call: TRBV20-1; clone_size: few; d_call: .; j_call: TRBJ2-3; cdr3_length: 15; cdr3_aa: CSAVRPRTATDTQYF; cdr3_nt: TGCAGTGCGGTCAGGCCCCGGACGGCCACAGATACGCAGTATTTT
v_call: TRBV9; clone_size: .; d_call: .; j_call: TRBJ1-1; cdr3_length: 13; cdr3_aa: CASSVGGSTEAFF; cdr3_nt: TGTGCCAGCAGCGTAGGAGGGTCGACTGAAGCTTTCTTT
v_call: TRBV20-1; clone_size: .; d_call: .; j_call: TRBJ2-2; cdr3_length: 14; cdr3_aa: CSIPLAGNTGELFF; cdr3_nt: TGCAGTATACCCCTAGCAGGGAATACCGGGGAGCTGTTTTTT
v_call: TRBV7-3; clone_size: .; d_call: .; j_call: TRBJ2-1; cdr3_length: 13; cdr3_aa: CASSRDRNNEQFF; cdr3_nt: TGTGCCAGCAGCCGGGACCGCAACAATGAGCAGTTCTTC
v_call: TRBV7-6; clone_size: many; d_call: .; j_call: TRBJ2-1; cdr3_length: 13; cdr3_aa: CASSLGGLGEQFF; cdr3_nt: TGTGCCAGCAGCTTAGGGGGCCTGGGTGAGCAGTTCTTC
v_call: TRBV20-1; clone_size: .; d_call: .; j_call: TRBJ1-1; cdr3_length: 13; cdr3_aa: CSAREGPDTEAFF; cdr3_nt: TGCAGTGCTAGGGAGGGTCCGGACACTGAAGCTTTCTTT
v_call: TRBV5-1; clone_size: few; d_call: TRBD1; j_call: TRBJ2-1; cdr3_length: 15; cdr3_aa: CASSLGVTGGNEQFF; cdr3_nt: TGCGCCAGCAGCTTGGGGGTGACAGGGGGCAATGAGCAGTTCTTC